The next 32 T cell receptor beta chains were all read from a single sample in a study of beta chain features in type 1 diabetes (dated by TCRdb to 2017 to 2018). The full study reports these points: In all four CD4+ subsets, TCRB CDR3 length was moderately but significantly shorter in type 1 diabetes patients.

Receptors were amplified or captured by the immunoSEQ multiplex PCR assay. The entire amount of isolated RNA was reverse transcribed using the High Capacity cDNA Reverse Transcription Kit, so the sequenced TCRB transcripts were expressed ones. Not all clones reach the TCRdb copy of this immuneACCESS table, which keeps in-frame sequences only. Checked studies attribute under half of the gap to unresolved V genes and leave the rest unexplained. The sample table holds more than 150,000 clones, of which 7% to 9.5% were seen once. Around 0.7% of the sample lies in the top ten. Their antigens remain unidentified. Sequences were obtained from central memory CD4+ T cells from blood. The receptors shown here come from a woman aged 25-40 years with type 1 diabetes.

This clone was observed many times. The rearrangement joins TRBV29-1 to TRBJ1-5; 10 nucleotides line up with TRBD1. V trimming: 6 bases; J trimming: 6 bases; junction bases outside the gene matches: 8. There are 14 residues in the CDR3. CDR1 is SQVTM and CDR2 is ANQGSEA in the germline V gene. The CDR3 sequence: CSVGGQGLGQPQHF. CDR3 bases: TGCAGCGTGGGGGGACAGGGGCTCGGTCAGCCCCAGCATTTT.

A few counts support this clone. V usage is TRBV5-1 and J usage is TRBJ1-1; no definite D call. V dropped 0 bases and J dropped 8 bases, with 8 bases sitting between them. The CDR3 is made up of 12 amino acids. Per the germline V gene, CDR1 is SGHRS and CDR2 is YFSETQ. Here the CDR3 reads CASSLARYEAFF. CDR3 DNA sequence: TGCGCCAGCAGCTTGGCACGGTACGAAGCTTTCTTT.

V gene TRBV7-2 combines with J gene TRBJ2-1, with 8 bases matching TRBD1. Germline V gene lookup returns CDR1 SGHTA and CDR2 FQGNSA. The ends lost 3 bases at V and 4 bases at J; junction bases unmatched: 8. The CDR3 runs to 16 residues. The CDR3 sequence: CASSFGTGNPYNEQFF. CDR3 in DNA: TGTGCCAGCAGCTTCGGGACAGGCAACCCTTACAATGAGCAGTTCTTC.

V gene TRBV15 combines with J gene TRBJ1-2; TRBD1 matches 7 bases. Trimming took 8 bases from V and 3 from J; bases not matched to a gene: 3. The CDR3 runs 12 residues. The germline V gene encodes CDR1 LNHNV and CDR2 YYDKDF (reference sequence). The CDR3 here is CATLGQDYGYTF. CDR3 nucleotide sequence: TGTGCCACCCTCGGACAGGACTATGGCTACACCTTC.

This clone has a handful of counts. V is TRBV30 and J is TRBJ2-1, with D perhaps TRBD1 (6 bases). In germline, CDR1 is GTSNPN, CDR2 SVGIG (reference sequence). V lost 4 bases and J 6 bases, leaving 13 bases between the germline ends. This CDR3 spans 13 amino acids. The CDR3 sequence is CAWNQQGINEQFF. The CDR3 region has the DNA TGTGCCTGGAACCAACAGGGTATCAATGAGCAGTTCTTC.

This clone was observed a handful of times. The V gene is TRBV5-1, the J gene TRBJ2-2, with D perhaps TRBD1 (5 bases). Germline V gene lookup returns CDR1 SGHRS and CDR2 YFSETQ. The CDR3 has 16 amino acids. The V end was cut by 0 bases, the J end by 3 bases, with 12 bases between. CDR3 bases: TGCGCCAGCAGCTTGGCTGGGGCAGTACACACCGGGGAGCTGTTTTTT. As protein: CASSLAGAVHTGELFF.

V gene TRBV27 combines with J gene TRBJ1-1; 7 nucleotides align to TRBD1. CDR1 is MNHEY and CDR2 is SMNVEV in the germline V gene (reference sequence). V lost 5 bases to trimming and J lost 3 bases; unmatched junction nucleotides: 9. CDR3 length: 15 amino acids. The CDR3 DNA follows: TGTGCCAGCAGTAAATTCATCAGGGGGGACACTGAAGCTTTCTTT. Amino acid sequence: CASSKFIRGDTEAFF.

The genes are TRBV27 and TRBJ2-2, with D possibly TRBD2 on 5 matching bases. V was cut by 2 bases and J by 4 bases, with 14 bases left in between. CDR1 is MNHEY, CDR2 SMNVEV, per germline (reference sequence). The CDR3 has 16 amino acids. The CDR3 coding sequence is TGTGCCAGCAGTTTAGTTGGCGGGCGCCCCACCGGGGAGCTGTTTTTT. The encoded protein is CASSLVGGRPTGELFF.

V and J are TRBV30 and TRBJ1-5; D uncertain. V was cut by 5 bases and J by 7 bases, with 12 bases left in between. The CDR3 extends over 12 amino acids. Germline lookup yields CDR1 GTSNPN and CDR2 SVGIG (reference sequence). The CDR3 region is CAWSDYAQPQHF. CDR3 nucleotides: TGTGCCTGGTCGGACTACGCCCAGCCCCAGCATTTT.

J is TRBJ1-4 and V is TRBV2; TRBD1 aligns across 8 bases. With V trimmed by 2 bases and J by 11 bases, 1 base remained unmatched. CDR3 length equals 12 residues. CDR1 SNHLY and CDR2 FYNNEI come from the germline V gene. The CDR3 DNA sequence: TGTGCCAGCAGTGAATGGGACAGGAAACTGTTTTTT. This gives the protein CASSEWDRKLFF.

This chain uses TRBV9 with TRBJ2-1, with TRBD2 as a possible D gene (6 bases). CDR1 SGDLS and CDR2 YYNGEE come from the germline V gene. CDR3 length equals 13 residues. Trimming took off 6 bases at V and 8 bases at J, with 15 bases between the two ends. As DNA, the CDR3 is TGTGCCAGCACCCGACTAGGATCCGATGAGCAGTTCTTC. This codes for CASTRLGSDEQFF.

CDR3: CASSSGQKDGYTF. In DNA form, the CDR3 reads TGTGCCAGCAGTTCGGGACAGAAGGATGGCTACACCTTC. V and J are TRBV28 and TRBJ1-2; 7 bases line up with TRBD1. Trimming cost V 4 bases and J 6 bases; bases outside gene matches: 5. The CDR3 is made up of 13 amino acids. The germline V gene has CDR1 MDHEN and CDR2 SYDVKM.

This clone has a handful of counts. The chain has TRBV29-1 and TRBJ2-3; TRBD2 aligns across 11 bases. Losses at the gene ends were 6 bases for V and 3 bases for J; bases not matched to a gene: 14. Germline V gives CDR1 SQVTM, CDR2 ANQGSEA. The CDR3 covers 17 residues. The CDR3 loop is CSVSFGTSGGGTDTQYF. CDR3 coding DNA: TGCAGCGTCTCCTTCGGGACTAGCGGAGGGGGAACAGATACGCAGTATTTT.

This chain links TRBV7-3 with TRBJ1-1; TRBD1 aligns across 7 bases. V shed 4 bases and J 4 bases; nucleotides not matched to a gene: 3. CDR1 is SGHTA, CDR2 FQGTGA, per germline. The CDR3 has 13 amino acids. The CDR3 is CASSYSGGTEAFF. The CDR3 DNA reads TGTGCCAGCAGCTACTCAGGGGGCACTGAAGCTTTCTTT.

V usage is TRBV11-3 and J usage is TRBJ2-1; 9 nucleotides match TRBD1. Germline V gene lookup returns CDR1 SGHNT and CDR2 YENEEA. J gave up 5 bases and V 2 bases, and 4 bases lay outside the gene matches. There are 15 residues in the CDR3. The CDR3 here is CASSLRQGGDNEQFF. The CDR3 DNA is TGTGCCAGCAGCTTACGACAGGGGGGCGACAATGAGCAGTTCTTC.

This clone has a handful of counts. The chain couples TRBV29-1 to TRBJ1-5; TRBD1 aligns across 7 bases. V lost 6 bases, J lost 9 bases, and 8 bases stayed unmatched. The CDR3 has 12 amino acids. The germline gives CDR1 SQVTM, CDR2 ANQGSEA. This CDR3 reads CSVWGQGGPQHF. CDR3 bases: TGCAGCGTCTGGGGGCAGGGGGGGCCCCAGCATTTT.

The chain has TRBV7-9 and TRBJ1-2; a weak D match, TRBD1 (5 bases). The CDR3 extends over 15 amino acids. V dropped 1 base and J dropped 7 bases, with 16 bases sitting between them. From germline, CDR1 is SEHNR and CDR2 FQNEAQ (reference sequence). The CDR3 DNA sequence: TGTGCCAGCAGCTTAGAAGTCGGGAGGGGCACTGGCTACACCTTC. Amino acids: CASSLEVGRGTGYTF.

This clone was observed a handful of times. J is TRBJ2-5 and V is TRBV4-1; the match to TRBD2 covers 9 bases. Germline values: CDR1 MGHRA, CDR2 YSYEKL. Unmatched junction bases numbered 3, after V lost 1 base and J lost 3 bases. The CDR3 covers 15 residues. As DNA, the CDR3 is TGCGCCAGCAGCCAAGTCGCGGGAGGGGAAGAGACCCAGTACTTC. Translating it yields CASSQVAGGEETQYF.

In DNA form, the CDR3 reads TGTGCCAGCAGCTCCGGAGGACTTCCCGATCAGCCCCAGCATTTT. It encodes CASSSGGLPDQPQHF. V and J are TRBV5-4 and TRBJ1-5; D is ambiguous. The V gene's germline CDR1 is SGHNT and CDR2 YYREEE (reference sequence). V was clipped by 3 bases and J by 5 bases, with 15 bases between them. There are 15 residues in the CDR3. The full variable domain, completed using reference TRBV5-4 and TRBJ1-5, is ETGVTQSPTHLIKTRGQQVTLRCSSQSGHNTVSWYQQALGQGPQFIFQYYREEENGRGNFPPRFSGLQFPNYSSELNVNALELDDSALYLCASSSGGLPDQPQHFGDGTRLSIL.

The chain carries TRBV2 and TRBJ1-4, with D maybe TRBD1 (5 bases). Germline CDR1 and CDR2: SNHLY and FYNNEI. V shed 4 bases and J shed 0 bases, with 12 bases lying between them. This CDR3 comprises 16 residues. CDR3: CASSGARVATNEKLFF. The CDR3 DNA follows: TGTGCCAGCAGTGGGGCCAGGGTCGCAACTAATGAAAAACTGTTTTTT.

This chain links TRBV4-1 with TRBJ1-2; D gene ambiguous. V lost 0 bases, J lost 7 bases, and 12 bases lay in between. This CDR3 contains 14 residues. Germline V gene lookup returns CDR1 MGHRA and CDR2 YSYEKL. Here the CDR3 reads CASSQEPLVPGYTF. For the CDR3, the DNA is TGCGCCAGCAGCCAAGAACCCCTAGTACCTGGCTACACCTTC.

The chain combines TRBV25-1 with TRBJ2-3; D possibly corresponds to TRBD1 (6 bases). The CDR3 contains 13 residues. CDR1 and CDR2 from the germline V gene are MGHDK and SYGVNS. The V end was cut by 7 bases, the J end by 2 bases, with 10 bases between. For the CDR3, the DNA is TGTGCCAGCATCCGGACAGACACAGATACGCAGTATTTT. Encoded protein: CASIRTDTDTQYF.

Only a few counts were recorded for this clone. The V gene is TRBV2, the J gene TRBJ2-2; 10 bases are a match to TRBD2. The CDR3 loop spans 15 amino acids. The germline V gene has CDR1 SNHLY and CDR2 FYNNEI. V dropped 6 bases and J dropped 7; count of bases not matched to a gene: 8. CDR3 DNA sequence: TGTGCCAGCAGCCTAGCGGGAGAAACGAACGGGGAGCTGTTTTTT. Protein: CASSLAGETNGELFF.

This clone has more than one count but fewer than ten. V usage is TRBV5-1 and J usage is TRBJ1-5; the D is unclear. Trimming took off 0 bases at V and 4 bases at J, with 8 bases between the two ends. The germline gives CDR1 SGHRS, CDR2 YFSETQ. The CDR3 spans 14 residues. For the CDR3, the DNA is TGCGCCAGCAGCTTGGTGGCCCCTAATCAGCCCCAGCATTTT. This codes for CASSLVAPNQPQHF.

The gene calls are TRBV7-9 and TRBJ2-1; 7 nucleotides align to TRBD2. Germline CDR1 is SEHNR and CDR2 is FQNEAQ (reference sequence). The CDR3 spans 18 residues. After removal of 1 base from V and 0 bases from J, the junction contained 9 bases not matched to a gene. CDR3 in amino acids: CASSLGGAGESSYNEQFF. The CDR3, as DNA: TGTGCCAGCAGCTTAGGAGGGGCGGGAGAGAGCTCCTACAATGAGCAGTTCTTC.

This clone was counted ten times or more. The chain combines TRBV15 with TRBJ1-4, with D possibly being TRBD1 (5 bases). The germline gives CDR1 LNHNV, CDR2 YYDKDF (reference sequence). The V and J ends lost 3 bases and 4 bases respectively, with 6 bases between them. The CDR3 consists of 13 residues. For the CDR3, the DNA is TGTGCCACCAGCAGGACAGTTAATGAAAAACTGTTTTTT. This encodes CATSRTVNEKLFF.

The rearrangement links TRBV13 to TRBJ1-1; possibly TRBD1 for D (6 bases). The ends were cut back, 5 bases at V and 8 bases at J, with 9 bases in the middle. The CDR3 loop spans 11 amino acids. CDR1 is PRHDT, CDR2 FYEKMQ, per germline (reference sequence). DNA for the CDR3: TGTGCCAGCAGCCGGACAGTAGAAGCTTTCTTT. This codes for CASSRTVEAFF. Filled out from reference TRBV13 and TRBJ1-1, the complete variable domain reads AAGVIQSPRHLIKEKRETATLKCYPIPRHDTVYWYQQGPGQDPQFLISFYEKMQSDKGSIPDRFSAQQFSDYHSELNMSSLELGDSALYFCASSRTVEAFFGQGTRLTVV.

This clone was seen only a few times. The chain combines TRBV28 with TRBJ1-2; the D gene is possibly TRBD1 (5 bases). Germline V gives CDR1 MDHEN, CDR2 SYDVKM. CDR3 length: 13 residues. The V and J ends lost 6 bases and 6 bases respectively, with 14 bases between them. The CDR3 DNA reads as TGTGCCAGCAGCAACACACAGGAAGATGGCTACACCTTC. Protein sequence: CASSNTQEDGYTF.

The chain combines TRBV30 with TRBJ1-1, with TRBD1 as a possible D gene (6 bases). Trimming left V 3 bases short and J 5 bases short, with 13 bases between. The CDR3 totals 13 residues. The V gene's germline CDR1 is GTSNPN and CDR2 SVGIG (reference sequence). CDR3: CAWSAGARTEAFF. Written as DNA, the CDR3 is TGTGCCTGGAGCGCGGGGGCTCGGACTGAAGCTTTCTTT. Supplemented by reference TRBV30 and TRBJ1-1, the full variable domain reads SQTIHQWPATLVQPVGSPLSLECTVEGTSNPNLYWYRQAAGRGLQLLFYSVGIGQISSEVPQNLSASRPQDRQFILSSKKLLLSDSGFYLCAWSAGARTEAFFGQGTRLTVV.

This chain connects TRBV29-1 to TRBJ2-7; 8 bases line up with TRBD1. This CDR3 comprises 15 residues. V lost 2 bases to trimming and J lost 4 bases; unmatched junction nucleotides: 10. Per the germline V gene, CDR1 is SQVTM and CDR2 is ANQGSEA. The CDR3 here is CSVERVSGGGYEQYF. In DNA form, the CDR3 reads TGCAGCGTTGAAAGGGTGTCAGGGGGCGGGTACGAGCAGTACTTC.

V and J are TRBV29-1 and TRBJ2-3; 7 bases match TRBD2. The junction had 11 bases not matched to a gene; V was cut back by 7 bases and J by 1 base. Germline lookup yields CDR1 SQVTM and CDR2 ANQGSEA. The CDR3 runs 15 residues. CDR3 loop: CSAQGGGRGTDTQYF. The CDR3 DNA is TGCAGCGCCCAGGGTGGCGGGAGAGGCACAGATACGCAGTATTTT.

A few counts support this clone. A much larger clonotype is one base distant, so this may be a read error. The genes are TRBV7-9 and TRBJ2-5; D ambiguous. CDR1 is SEHNR, CDR2 FQNEAQ, per germline (reference sequence). V gave up 5 bases and J gave up 2 bases, with 6 bases separating them. The CDR3 runs to 12 residues. For the CDR3, the DNA is TGTGCCAGCAGCCCCCGGCAAGAGACCCAGTACTTC. Translated: CASSPRQETQYF. The variable domain in full, with the rest retrieved from reference TRBV7-9 and TRBJ2-5, is DTGVSQNPRHKITKRGQNVTFRCDPISEHNRLYWYRQTLGQGPEFLTYFQNEAQLEKSRLLSDRFSAERPKGSFSTLEIQRTEQGDSAMYLCASSPRQETQYFGPGTRLLVL.